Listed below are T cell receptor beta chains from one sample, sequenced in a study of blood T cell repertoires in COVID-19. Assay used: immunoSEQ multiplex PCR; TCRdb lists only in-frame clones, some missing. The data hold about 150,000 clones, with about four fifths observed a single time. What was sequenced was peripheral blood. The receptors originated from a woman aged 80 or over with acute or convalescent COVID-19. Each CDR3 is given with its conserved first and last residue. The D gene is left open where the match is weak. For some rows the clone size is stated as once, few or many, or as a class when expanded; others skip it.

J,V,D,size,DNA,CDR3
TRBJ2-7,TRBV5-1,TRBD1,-,TGCGCCAGCAGCCCCACAGGGGCCCTTGGCTACGAGCAGTACTTC,CASSPTGALGYEQYF
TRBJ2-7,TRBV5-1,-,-,TGCGCCAGCAGCTTGGGGGGGACAACCTACGAGCAGTACTTC,CASSLGGTTYEQYF
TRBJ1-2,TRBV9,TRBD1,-,TGTGCCAGCAGCGCACAGGGGGCGCTTGGAGGCTACACCTTC,CASSAQGALGGYTF
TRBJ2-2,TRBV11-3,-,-,TGTGCCAGCAGCTTAAGGACTTCTTCCTTCTCCACCGGGGAGCTGTTTTTT,CASSLRTSSFSTGELFF
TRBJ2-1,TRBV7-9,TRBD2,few,TGTGCCAGCAGCAACGCGGGGGTCGATGAGCAGTTCTTC,CASSNAGVDEQFF
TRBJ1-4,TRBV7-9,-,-,TGTGCCGCCGGCGGGAATGAAAAACTGTTTTTT,CAAGGNEKLFF
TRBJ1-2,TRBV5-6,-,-,TGTGCCAGCAGCCTCCCAGTTATGGTTGGCTACACCTTC,CASSLPVMVGYTF
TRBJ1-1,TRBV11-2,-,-,TGTGCCAGCAGCCGGGGGACGAACACTGAAGCTTTCTTT,CASSRGTNTEAFF
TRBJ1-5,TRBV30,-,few,TGTGCCTGGAGTGGGACTAACGTCCATCAGCCCCAGCATTTT,CAWSGTNVHQPQHF
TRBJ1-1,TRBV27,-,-,TGTGCCAGCAGTTTATTGGTCAGTAAAACTGAAGCTTTCTTT,CASSLLVSKTEAFF